This T cell receptor beta chain was recovered during a study of T cell repertoires in cytomegalovirus infection. General study points: Clonotype analysis showed dominance of the ex vivo response by HLA-C-restricted CMV-specific TCR beta clonotypes. Pooled public TCR beta family frequency picked out CMV carriers with the relevant HLA.

TCRdb reanalysed the reads using MiXCR and keeps one entry per CDR3 protein. In the table there are hundreds of thousands of distinct CDR3 sequences, approximately 29% of which are singletons. To note about this clonotype: Its specificity is unknown.

Trimming took off 2 bases at V and 0 bases at J, with 8 bases between the two ends. Germline V gene sequence: CDR1 MNHEY, CDR2 SVGEGT. There are 14 residues in the CDR3. The sequencing used cultured CD8+ T cells from PBMCs, collected from culture after CMV antigen stimulation. The clonotype was recovered from a human donor in good health (CMV status not recorded). Some clones in this sample may be carry-over from other donors' samples. This chain links TRBV6-2 or TRBV6-3 with TRBJ2-7; D is uncertain. The CDR3 region has the DNA TGTGCCAGCAGTTACCTGAGAAGCTCCTACGAGCAGTACGTC. The encoded protein is CASSYLRSSYEQYV.